This T cell receptor beta chain stems from a study of shared clonotypes between healthy human individuals. Libraries were prepared by immunoSEQ multiplex PCR; TCRdb keeps only in-frame clonotypes and omits some of them. The sample gives 2 million to 2.5 million clones, 92% of which show up once; 0.37% is in the top ten. The CDR3 length is 17 residues. The germline V gene encodes CDR1 WNHNN and CDR2 SYGVQD (reference sequence). The V gene end was trimmed by 2 bases and the J gene end by 5 bases; junction bases not matched to a gene: 6. Study-level points and caveats: Inspection by rarefaction showed sorted-subset sequencing to be incomplete despite large depth.

The study separated CD4+ cells into CD45RA+ naive and CD45RA-negative memory subsets. About this clone: The antigen remains unidentified.

The sequence came from a man aged 18 to 30 in good health. Some clones in this sample may be carry-over from other donors' samples. Sequencing was carried out using naive CD4+ T cells from PBMCs. Subset specified: CD45RA+ positively selected. The chain couples TRBV10-1 to TRBJ2-3; 14 bases are a match to TRBD2. DNA for the CDR3: TGCGCCAGCAGTGAGGGACTAGCGGGAGGAACGGGAGATACGCAGTATTTT. Translating gives CASSEGLAGGTGDTQYF.